The source of this TCR beta chain is a study of CXCR3-negative and CXCR3-positive naive CD8 T cells. Study findings and constraints: Researchers reported similar TRBV-TRBJ usage in naive CXCR3-negative and CXCR3-positive cells, though memory differed. The study found comparably high diversity in both naive subsets and much lower diversity in memory CD8+ cells.

At around 300,000 cells each, triplicate sorts were carried out for each CD8+ T cell subset. Within the CD8+ T cell compartment, naive cells were CD45RO-CCR7+CD27+CD95-. 5' RACE that incorporated UMI labels was used to prepare the TRB cDNA libraries. TCRdb reprocessed the 5' RACE reads, keeping one entry per CDR3 protein, no DNA. The ten top clones account for 3.5% to 5.5%, within a sample of 50,000 to 75,000 distinct CDR3 sequences. As regards this clonotype: Its specificity is unknown.

The receptor was derived from a human donor in good health. Some clones in this sample may be carry-over from other donors' samples. Material for sequencing was naive CXCR3- CD8+ T cells from blood. Indicated subset: CD45RO-CCR7+CD27+CD95- naive CD8+ T cells lacking CXCR3 (TNR3-).

This chain's CDR3 is CSKAPTHWGYF. This chain connects TRBV29-1 to TRBJ2-7. The CDR3 contains 11 residues. Germline V CDR1 and CDR2: SQVTM, ANQGSEA.